Listed here are 19 T cell receptor beta chains from one sample, sequenced in a study of cytomegalovirus exposure and HLA in healthy donors. The PCR had 60 Vbeta and 13 Jbeta primers. Assay used: immunoSEQ multiplex PCR; TCRdb lists only in-frame clones, some missing. Of about 150,000 clones listed, 60% to 85% are singletons. The sample comprised PBMCs. The receptors were gathered from a woman in her 40s in good health and CMV-seropositive.

This clone appeared once. The chain employs TRBV10-2 and TRBJ2-3, with unresolved D. The germline CDR1 and CDR2 sequences are WSHSY and SAAADI. This CDR3 has 11 residues. V lost 6 bases to trimming and J lost 5 bases, with 6 bases between them. This CDR3 is CASRIVDTQYF. CDR3 nucleotide sequence: TGCGCCAGCAGAATCGTAGATACGCAGTATTTT.

The rearrangement links TRBV4-1 to TRBJ2-2; 7 positions match TRBD1. Losses at the gene ends were 6 bases for V and 4 bases for J; bases not matched to a gene: 8. Germline loops: CDR1 MGHRA, CDR2 YSYEKL. CDR3 size: 15 residues. The CDR3 protein is CASREIGGFTGELFF. CDR3 coding DNA: TGCGCCAGCAGGGAGATAGGGGGCTTCACCGGGGAGCTGTTTTTT.

This chain uses TRBV11-2 with TRBJ2-5, with D possibly matching TRBD2 (5 bases). The ends were cut back, 0 bases at V and 11 bases at J, with 16 bases in the middle. CDR1 is SGHAT and CDR2 is FQNNGV in the germline V gene. This CDR3 is 14 amino acids long. The DNA of the CDR3 is TGTGCCAGCAGCTTAGAAGGCCAATCAAGGGAGCAGTACTTC. Protein: CASSLEGQSREQYF. Using reference TRBV11-2 and TRBJ2-5 for the parts outside the CDR3, the full variable domain is EAGVAQSPRYKIIEKRQSVAFWCNPISGHATLYWYQQILGQGPKLLIQFQNNGVVDDSQLPKDRFSAERLKGVDSTLKIQPAKLEDSAVYLCASSLEGQSREQYFGPGTRLLVL.

The V gene is TRBV21-1, the J gene TRBJ1-1; TRBD1, the table's D call, lacks a check against the DNA. TRBV21-1 is recorded as a pseudogene. The CDR3 contains 17 residues. The DNA of the CDR3 is TGTGCCAGCAGCACGACAGAAAAAAGGAGAATGAACACTGAAGCTTTCTTT. Translated: CASSTTEKRRMNTEAFF.

This clone was seen once. CDR3 sequence: CASSFSGTGNSPLHF. The CDR3 DNA is TGTGCCAGCAGCTTCTCCGGGACAGGGAATTCACCCCTCCACTTT. The chain carries TRBV7-9 and TRBJ1-6; 9 positions match TRBD1. Germline V CDR1 and CDR2: SEHNR, FQNEAQ (reference sequence). This CDR3 is 15 amino acids long. J gave up 7 bases and V 3 bases, and 4 bases lay outside the gene matches.

The V gene is TRBV18, the J gene TRBJ2-5; D is possibly TRBD2 (6 bases). CDR1 KGHSH and CDR2 LQKENI come from the germline V gene. The CDR3 has 15 residues. V was clipped by 6 bases and J by 4 bases, with 18 bases between them. The CDR3 is CASSGGTGIGETQYF. DNA for the CDR3: TGTGCCAGCTCCGGAGGGACGGGGATTGGAGAGACCCAGTACTTC.

This clone showed up just once. V usage is TRBV29-1 and J usage is TRBJ2-5; TRBD2 matches at 8 bases. The germline CDR1 and CDR2 sequences are SQVTM and ANQGSEA. The CDR3 is 12 residues long. V dropped 6 bases and J dropped 6; count of bases not matched to a gene: 6. The CDR3 nucleotides are TGCAGCGTCGGGGGGGCCGGCAAGACCCAGTACTTC. This encodes CSVGGAGKTQYF.

This chain uses TRBV7-2 with TRBJ2-1; 11 bases fit TRBD2. The ends lost 2 bases at V and 5 bases at J; junction bases unmatched: 5. Germline V gene sequence: CDR1 SGHTA, CDR2 FQGNSA. This CDR3 has 16 amino acids. CDR3 region: CASSLSSGGANNEQFF. The CDR3, as DNA: TGTGCCAGCAGCTTAAGTAGCGGGGGGGCCAACAATGAGCAGTTCTTC.

The chain couples TRBV11-2 to TRBJ2-7; 7 bases map to TRBD1. With V trimmed by 6 bases and J by 4 bases, 12 bases remained unmatched. CDR1 SGHAT and CDR2 FQNNGV come from the germline V gene. The CDR3 is 15 residues long. CDR3 loop: CASSFWTGSLYEQYF. The CDR3 DNA follows: TGTGCCAGCAGTTTTTGGACAGGAAGCCTATACGAGCAGTACTTC.

The rearrangement uses TRBV19 and TRBJ1-1, with a tentative D call TRBD1 (6 bases). Germline V lookup: CDR1 LNHDA, CDR2 SQIVND (reference sequence). Trimming took 5 bases from V and 1 from J, leaving 11 bases between them. CDR3 size: 14 residues. This chain's CDR3 is CASSVQGWNTEAFF. CDR3 DNA: TGTGCCAGTAGTGTACAGGGTTGGAACACTGAAGCTTTCTTT.

The table lists this clone with a count of one. At one end the junction does not follow the germline gene, possibly because of a read error. Other DNA sequences within the sample encode an identical CDR3. The chain employs TRBV7-3 and TRBJ1-1; possibly TRBD1 for D (6 bases). This CDR3 is 15 amino acids long. Germline V CDR1 and CDR2: SGHTA, FQGTGA. The CDR3 reads CASSLMGAPVTEAFF. CDR3 nucleotide sequence: TGTGCCAGCAGCTTAATGGGGGCGCCGGTCACTGAAGCCTTCTTT.

The V call is TRBV5-1, the J call TRBJ2-7; no clear D gene. V was shortened by 0 bases and J by 5 bases, with 9 bases between the two germline ends. From germline, CDR1 is SGHRS and CDR2 YFSETQ. The CDR3 is 13 residues long. CDR3: CASSLVQNHEQYF. The DNA for the CDR3 is TGCGCCAGCAGCTTGGTTCAGAACCACGAGCAGTACTTC.

V is TRBV18 and J is TRBJ2-5; D may be TRBD1 (5 bases). The germline CDR1 and CDR2 sequences are KGHSH and LQKENI. Deletions cut 0 bases from V and 4 bases from J, with 12 bases between. The CDR3 runs to 15 residues. The CDR3 sequence: CASSPPSQGAETQYF. Here the CDR3 DNA reads TGTGCCAGCTCACCACCGAGTCAGGGTGCAGAGACCCAGTACTTC. Supplemented by reference TRBV18 and TRBJ2-5, the full variable domain reads NAGVMQNPRHLVRRRGQEARLRCSPMKGHSHVYWYRQLPEEGLKFMVYLQKENIIDESGMPKERFSAEFPKEGPSILRIQQVVRGDSAAYFCASSPPSQGAETQYFGPGTRLLVL.

The chain carries TRBV6-5 and TRBJ2-5; TRBD2 matches 9 bases. The germline gives CDR1 MNHEY, CDR2 SVGAGI. This CDR3 is 15 amino acids long. V trimming: 4 bases; J trimming: 4 bases; junction bases outside the gene matches: 7. This CDR3 reads CASSSTGLARETQYF. Written as DNA, the CDR3 is TGTGCCAGCAGTTCAACGGGACTAGCCCGAGAGACCCAGTACTTC.

This clone was counted a single time. The chain carries TRBV10-3 and TRBJ1-3, with D uncertain. Germline CDR1 reads ENHRY; CDR2 reads SYGVKD. The V end was cut by 6 bases, the J end by 4 bases, with 16 bases between. CDR3 length: 15 residues. CDR3 amino acids: CAIRTTGSGGNTIYF. The CDR3 DNA reads TGTGCCATCAGGACCACCGGGTCTGGGGGAAACACCATATATTTT.

The chain joins TRBV5-1 to TRBJ2-4; weak D call: TRBD2 (6 bases). In germline, CDR1 is SGHRS, CDR2 YFSETQ. V lost 0 bases to trimming and J lost 8 bases, with 12 bases between them. This CDR3 is 14 amino acids long. The CDR3, as DNA: TGCGCCAGCAGCTTGGTGAGGCGCGGGGACATTCAGTACTTC. Its protein product is CASSLVRRGDIQYF.

As concerns this clone: Additional DNA sequences in this sample encode the identical CDR3. This chain connects TRBV5-1 to TRBJ1-6; the D gene is possibly TRBD1 (6 bases). This CDR3 has 12 amino acids. The V end was cut by 4 bases, the J end by 7 bases, with 6 bases between. The germline V gene has CDR1 SGHRS and CDR2 YFSETQ. CDR3 residues: CASSTGNSPLHF. The CDR3 coding sequence is TGCGCCAGCAGCACAGGGAATTCACCCCTCCACTTT.

The J gene is TRBJ2-7, the V gene TRBV27; 10 nucleotides align to TRBD2. The CDR3 contains 15 residues. J gave up 4 bases and V 4 bases, and 7 bases lay outside the gene matches. In germline, CDR1 is MNHEY, CDR2 SMNVEV (reference sequence). CDR3 in amino acids: CASSSPLAGVYEQYF. In nucleotides, the CDR3 is TGTGCCAGCAGTTCCCCTCTAGCGGGGGTGTACGAGCAGTACTTC.

A remark on this clone: The germline gene is not matched at one end of the junction; a read error may be the cause. The rearrangement uses TRBV7-9 and TRBJ1-1; D remains ambiguous. The length of the CDR3 is 15 residues. Germline V CDR1 and CDR2: SEHNR, FQNEAQ (reference sequence). The CDR3 region is CSSSPELILNTEAFF. In DNA form, the CDR3 reads TGTTCCAGCAGCCCAGAACTAATTTTGAACACTGAAGCTTTCTTT.